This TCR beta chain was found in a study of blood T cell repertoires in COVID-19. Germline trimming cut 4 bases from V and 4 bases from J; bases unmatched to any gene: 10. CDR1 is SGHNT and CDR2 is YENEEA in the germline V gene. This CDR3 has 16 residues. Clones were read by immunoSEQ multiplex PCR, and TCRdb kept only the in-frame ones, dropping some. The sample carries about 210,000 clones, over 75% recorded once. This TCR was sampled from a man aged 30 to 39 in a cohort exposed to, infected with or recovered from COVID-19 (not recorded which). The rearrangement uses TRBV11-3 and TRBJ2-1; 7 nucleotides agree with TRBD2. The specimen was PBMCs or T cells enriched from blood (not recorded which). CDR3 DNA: TGTGCCAGCAGCTCGGGGGGTGCGGGGAGTTACAATGAGCAGTTCTTC. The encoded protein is CASSSGGAGSYNEQFF.